The 5 T cell receptor beta chains in this list originate from one sample, sequenced in a study of sequential checkpoint blockade in melanoma (dated by TCRdb to 2018 to 2020). Per the publication, the treatment or condition label means: randomized to nivolumab then ipilimumab (arm A) or the reverse (arm B). The library was made by the immunoSEQ multiplex PCR assay. TCRdb took over this immuneACCESS table, retaining in-frame rearrangements with V and J assigned. Such tables are incomplete; in checked studies, under half of the missing clones stem from an unresolved V gene, and the remainder is unexplained. In this sample the table shows approximately 21,000 clones, approximately 72% of which occur a single time. The ten largest make up 30% to 45% of the sample. The source material was CD8+ T cells sorted from blood (inferred from file names), sampled from a patient given nivolumab and ipilimumab in sequence. All receptors derive from a human donor with melanoma.

The genes are TRBV5-1 and TRBJ1-1; 10 bases map to TRBD1. The CDR3 contains 14 residues. From germline, CDR1 is SGHRS and CDR2 YFSETQ. V dropped 4 bases and J dropped 3; count of bases not matched to a gene: 3. In nucleotides, the CDR3 is TGCGCCAGCAGCCAGGACAGGGGGTACACTGAAGCTTTCTTT. This codes for CASSQDRGYTEAFF.

The chain employs TRBV6-4 and TRBJ1-3; D is perhaps TRBD1 (5 bases). V gave up 6 bases and J gave up 0 bases, with 12 bases separating them. The CDR3 extends over 15 amino acids. Germline-derived CDR1 and CDR2 are MRHNA and SNTAGT. The CDR3 DNA is TGTGCCAGCAGGCTCGGACAATACTCTGGAAACACCATATATTTT. This gives the protein CASRLGQYSGNTIYF.

Details on this clone: Relative to the germline gene, one junction end is altered; a read error may explain this. The rearrangement joins TRBV7-9 to TRBJ2-7; D may be TRBD2 (5 bases). The CDR3 covers 15 residues. Germline-derived CDR1 and CDR2 are SEHNR and FQNEAQ (reference sequence). The CDR3 spells CASSQKAASSYEQYF. The DNA for the CDR3 is TGCGCCAGCAGCCAGAAAGCGGCGAGCTCCTACGAGCAGTACTTC.

The rearrangement uses TRBV21-1 and TRBJ2-6; the table's D call, TRBD1, has no DNA check behind it. TRBV21-1 is deemed a pseudogene. The length of the CDR3 is 16 residues. The CDR3 sequence is CASSVTGDAGANVLTF. The CDR3 coding sequence is TGTGCCAGCTCGGTCACAGGGGACGCTGGGGCCAACGTCCTGACTTTC.

The chain links TRBV28 to TRBJ2-7; D is uncertain. V lost 4 bases and J lost 3, with 13 bases in between. Germline lookup yields CDR1 MDHEN and CDR2 SYDVKM. CDR3 length: 14 residues. CDR3: CASSSAGSGYEQYF. The CDR3, as DNA: TGTGCCAGCAGTTCGGCCGGGTCCGGCTACGAGCAGTACTTC.